This T cell receptor (beta chain) was sequenced in a study of shared clonotypes between healthy human individuals. Measured with immunoSEQ multiplex PCR; TCRdb has only the in-frame clones, and not every one. The sample yields millions of clones, 90% to 95% seen once. With 5 bases removed from V and 8 bases from J, the gap between germline ends came to 21 bases. CDR1 and CDR2 (germline): SGHTA, FQGNSA. This CDR3 comprises 15 residues. V usage is TRBV7-2 and J usage is TRBJ1-2; a possible D gene is TRBD1 (6 bases). Input material: naive CD4+ T cells sorted from blood. Subset reported: CD45RA+ positively selected. This receptor was taken from a man younger than 30 in good health. The CDR3, as DNA: TGTGCCAGCAGCCCAGACCGGGCAGGGCAGGGGGGCTACACCTTC. It encodes CASSPDRAGQGGYTF. The full variable domain, completed using reference TRBV7-2 and TRBJ1-2, is GAGVSQSPSNKVTEKGKDVELRCDPISGHTALYWYRQSLGQGLEFLIYFQGNSAPDKSGLPSDRFSAERTGGSVSTLTIQRTQQEDSAVYLCASSPDRAGQGGYTFGSGTRLTVV.